These T cell receptor beta chains were read from a single sample in a study of blood T cell repertoires in COVID-19. Measured with immunoSEQ multiplex PCR; TCRdb has only the in-frame clones, and not every one. Here the sample spans 310,000 or so clones, around 90% being singletons. Material: PBMCs or T cells enriched from blood (not recorded which). The receptors were gathered from a woman aged 25 to 39 who had recovered from COVID-19. CDR3s include the opening cysteine and the closing phenylalanine or tryptophan. The D gene is left open where the match is weak. Size tells how often a clone was seen (once, few, many) or the class of an expanded clone, and some rows leave it out.

len	v_gene	abundance	j_gene	d_gene	CDR3nt	CDR3aa
14	TRBV5-8	-	TRBJ1-2	-	TGTGCCAGTACCTTTCCAGGGTCGGGCTATGGCTACACCTTC	CASTFPGSGYGYTF
14	TRBV19	few	TRBJ1-5	-	TGTGCCAGTAGTCAAGGGGTTTTCGATCAGCCCCAGCATTTT	CASSQGVFDQPQHF
14	TRBV2	once	TRBJ1-6	-	TGTGCCAGCAGGGAACTCATCGAGAATTCACCCCTCCACTTT	CASRELIENSPLHF
14	TRBV19	-	TRBJ1-1	-	TGTGCCAGTAGTATAGCATCATGGAACACTGAAGCTTTCTTT	CASSIASWNTEAFF
15	TRBV19	few	TRBJ1-5	-	TGTGCCAGTAGTCTCCAGTTCAGTTTCAATCAGCCCCAGCATTTT	CASSLQFSFNQPQHF
12	TRBV6-5	few	TRBJ1-3	-	TGTGCCAGCTTGAGCTCTGGAAACACCATATATTTT	CASLSSGNTIYF
14	TRBV19	-	TRBJ1-6	-	TGTGCCAGTAGTGTAACAGGGAGTAATTCACCCCTCCACTTT	CASSVTGSNSPLHF
16	TRBV5-1	-	TRBJ2-3	TRBD2	TGCGCCAGCAGCTCGGAACTAGCGGGGGGCACAGATACGCAGTATTTT	CASSSELAGGTDTQYF
15	TRBV30	-	TRBJ1-2	TRBD1	TGTGCCTGGGGCCCGACAGGGATAGCTAACTATGGCTACACCTTC	CAWGPTGIANYGYTF
14	TRBV10-1	-	TRBJ2-7	-	TGCGCCACCTCACCAGATCGGTTGGGAGACGAGCAGTACTTC	CATSPDRLGDEQYF
15	TRBV5-4	-	TRBJ1-6	-	TGTGCCAGCAGCTTGTGGGGGCTTTTTAATTCACCCCTCCACTTT	CASSLWGLFNSPLHF
15	TRBV7-9	-	TRBJ1-1	-	TGTGCCAGCAGCTTAGCATGGGGGCAAGTCACTGAAGCTTTCTTT	CASSLAWGQVTEAFF
18	TRBV27	-	TRBJ1-6	-	TGTGCCAGCAGTTTTATCGGTTCTCAGGACACAAAAAATTCACCCCTCCACTTT	CASSFIGSQDTKNSPLHF
13	TRBV25-1	-	TRBJ1-1	-	TGTGCCAGCAGGGCCGGTACAGGGACTGAAGCTTTCTTT	CASRAGTGTEAFF
12	TRBV29-1	-	TRBJ1-1	TRBD1	TGCAGCGTGGGGACAGCGAACACTGAAGCTTTCTTT	CSVGTANTEAFF
13	TRBV6-5	-	TRBJ1-1	-	TGTGCCAGCAGGAGGAACGGCGGGACTGAAGCTTTCTTT	CASRRNGGTEAFF
16	TRBV18	-	TRBJ1-1	TRBD1	TGTGCCAGCTCATACCCTTCGGGACAGGGGTACACTGAAGCTTTCTTT	CASSYPSGQGYTEAFF
14	TRBV6-5	-	TRBJ2-7	-	TGTGCCAGCAGTTACTCGACTGCCTCCTACGAGCAGTACTTC	CASSYSTASYEQYF
14	TRBV30	-	TRBJ2-6	-	TGTGCCTGGAGTAGAGCATCTGGGGCCAACGTCCTGACTTTC	CAWSRASGANVLTF
14	TRBV15	-	TRBJ1-1	TRBD1	TGTGCCACCAGCCTCACAGGGGGCAACACTGAAGCTTTCTTT	CATSLTGGNTEAFF
13	TRBV9	-	TRBJ1-4	-	TGTGCCAGCAGCGTAGCGGGGAGGGAAAAACTGTTTTTT	CASSVAGREKLFF
13	TRBV2	once	TRBJ1-4	-	TGTGCCAGCAGTGAAAGGGACTCGGAAAAACTGTTTTTT	CASSERDSEKLFF
14	TRBV30	-	TRBJ2-2	-	TGTGCCTGGACCAAGACAGCGGGTTCTGGGGAGCTGTTTTTT	CAWTKTAGSGELFF
14	TRBV19	-	TRBJ1-2	-	TGTGCCAGTAGTCCCTCCCCCGACAGCTATGGCTACACCTTC	CASSPSPDSYGYTF
14	TRBV6-4	-	TRBJ1-1	-	TGTGCCAGCAGTGACTCGGCTTTAGGAGCTGAAGCTTTCTTT	CASSDSALGAEAFF
16	TRBV5-4	once	TRBJ2-3	TRBD1	TGTGCCAGCAGCACCCAACAGGGGGCGGGCACAGATACGCAGTATTTT	CASSTQQGAGTDTQYF
15	TRBV27	-	TRBJ1-6	TRBD1	TGTGCCAGCAGTCGAACCTTCAGGGGGGATTCACCCCTCCACTTT	CASSRTFRGDSPLHF
13	TRBV18	-	TRBJ2-7	TRBD1	TGTGCCAGCTCAGAGACAGGGGCCTACGAGCAGTACTTC	CASSETGAYEQYF
14	TRBV5-1	few	TRBJ1-1	-	TGCGCCAGCAGCTTGTTCGGGGGTAACACTGAAGCTTTCTTT	CASSLFGGNTEAFF
14	TRBV30	once	TRBJ2-3	TRBD2	TGTGCCTGGGCCCTGGGGGGGGAAACAGATACGCAGTATTTT	CAWALGGETDTQYF
14	TRBV7-2	-	TRBJ2-7	-	TGTGCCAGCAGCTTAGCGAGGGCTAGTCACGAGCAGTACTTC	CASSLARASHEQYF
11	TRBV20-1	-	TRBJ1-1	-	TGCAGTGCCCCCGTGAACACTGAAGCTTTCTTT	CSAPVNTEAFF
13	TRBV5-4	-	TRBJ1-1	-	TGTGCCAGCAGCCCTACTTTGAACACTGAAGCTTTCTTT	CASSPTLNTEAFF
16	TRBV5-1	-	TRBJ2-7	-	TGCGCCAGCAGCTCGGCGGTAGGGGGGGGTACCTACGAGCAGTACTTC	CASSSAVGGGTYEQYF
12	TRBV29-1	-	TRBJ1-2	-	TGCAGCGTTGTTGAGGGGGTCGGCGGCTACACCTTC	CSVVEGVGGYTF
14	TRBV4-1	-	TRBJ2-7	-	TGCGCCAGCAGCCAAGGAGAGGGAACCTACGAGCAGTACTTC	CASSQGEGTYEQYF
12	TRBV29-1	once	TRBJ1-4	-	TGCAGCGTCGGGACTCATAATGAAAAACTGTTTTTT	CSVGTHNEKLFF
13	TRBV7-9	-	TRBJ1-5	TRBD1	TGTGCCAGCAGCCCAGGGGGTGGTCAGCCCCAGCATTTT	CASSPGGGQPQHF
15	TRBV5-4	-	TRBJ2-2	-	TGTGCCAGCAGCTTGGACCTGGGAGTTCCCGGGGAGCTGTTTTTT	CASSLDLGVPGELFF
15	TRBV6-5	-	TRBJ2-2	TRBD1	TGTGCCAGCAGTCCGGGACAGGGGGCTGTCGGGGAGCTGTTTTTT	CASSPGQGAVGELFF
15	TRBV4-1	-	TRBJ1-2	-	TGCGCCAGCAGCCACAACACAGGGTTGGCCTATGGCTACACCTTC	CASSHNTGLAYGYTF
13	TRBV3-1/TRBV3-2	-	TRBJ2-7	-	TGTGCCAGCAGCCAACAGGGACTCTCGGTGGAGTACTTC	CASSQQGLSVEYF
15	TRBV13	-	TRBJ2-7	TRBD1	TGTGCCAGCAGCTTAGCCGGGACAGGGGACCACGAGCAGTACTTC	CASSLAGTGDHEQYF
13	TRBV27	-	TRBJ1-6	-	TGTGCCAGCCGGTCGGGGGGCAATTCACCCCTCCACTTT	CASRSGGNSPLHF
14	TRBV7-9	-	TRBJ1-1	TRBD1	TGTGCCAGCAGCTTAGGACAGGGGAACACTGAAGCTTTCTTT	CASSLGQGNTEAFF
17	TRBV5-1	-	TRBJ2-2	TRBD1	TGCGCCAGCAGCGGGAGGACAGGGGCGCCTAACACCGGGGAGCTGTTTTTT	CASSGRTGAPNTGELFF
15	TRBV2	once	TRBJ1-2	TRBD1	TGTGCCAGCAGTCACAAATTGACAGGGATCAACGGCTACACCTTC	CASSHKLTGINGYTF
14	TRBV30	-	TRBJ1-6	-	TGTGCCTGGAGTAGGGGCAGGGAAAATTCACCCCTCCACTTT	CAWSRGRENSPLHF
15	TRBV2	-	TRBJ1-1	-	TGTGCCAGCAGTGAAGGATTGGGGGCCTGGACTGAAGCTTTCTTT	CASSEGLGAWTEAFF
14	TRBV25-1	-	TRBJ2-1	-	TGTGCCAGCAGTGAGGCAGGGAGGTACAATGAGCAGTTCTTC	CASSEAGRYNEQFF
14	TRBV6-5	-	TRBJ1-5	TRBD1	TGTGCCAGCACCCGGGACAGACTAAATCAGCCCCAGCATTTT	CASTRDRLNQPQHF
14	TRBV5-1	few	TRBJ1-2	-	TGCGCCAGCAGCGGAACAGAGGGTGGCTATGGCTACACCTTC	CASSGTEGGYGYTF
14	TRBV27	-	TRBJ1-6	-	TGTGCCAGCAGTTCCCCGGGGGGTAATTCACCCCTCCACTTT	CASSSPGGNSPLHF
16	TRBV15	-	TRBJ2-2	TRBD2	TGTGCCACCAGCAGAGGTCTAGCGGGGGTCTCCGGGGAGCTGTTTTTT	CATSRGLAGVSGELFF
18	TRBV19	-	TRBJ2-3	TRBD2	TGTGCCAGTAGTTTCGGACTAGCGGGGGGGGCCGGCACAGATACGCAGTATTTT	CASSFGLAGGAGTDTQYF
16	TRBV5-1	-	TRBJ1-2	-	TGCGCCAGCACTCGTGATGGACACTATGGAAACTATGGCTACACCTTC	CASTRDGHYGNYGYTF
15	TRBV5-4	-	TRBJ2-7	TRBD2	TGTGCCAGCAGCCTAGGGACTAGCGGGGGAAGTGAGCAGTACTTC	CASSLGTSGGSEQYF
16	TRBV19	-	TRBJ2-1	TRBD1	TGTGCCAGTAGAACACGACAGGGGGCTTACTACAATGAGCAGTTCTTC	CASRTRQGAYYNEQFF
12	TRBV7-2	-	TRBJ1-2	-	TGTGCCAGCAGCTTATGGACTAGTGGCTACACCTTC	CASSLWTSGYTF